This T cell receptor (beta chain) came from a study of T cell repertoires in cytomegalovirus infection (dated by TCRdb to the late 2010s). About the full investigation: Recently identified HLA-C-restricted CMV epitopes, whose presentation resists viral immunomodulation, were targeted by peptide stimulations together with well-studied HLA-B-restricted epitopes. Donor HLA type was relevant to the analysis, as public TCR beta signatures indicated carriage of CMV infection together with the matching HLA type.

What the study reported, not specific to this receptor: The ex vivo response was dominated by HLA-C-restricted CMV-specific TCR beta clonotypes, which also provided the single most frequent clonotype in two of eight donors. In both this cohort and an independent roughly 400-donor cohort, the cumulative frequency of public TCR beta family members distinguished carriers of CMV infection plus the relevant HLA type.

A distance of 4 bases separates the germline ends of V and J, which lose 1 base and 1 base respectively. CDR1 and CDR2 (SEHNR, FQNEAQ) derive from the germline V gene (reference sequence). There are 13 amino acids in the CDR3, from cysteine to phenylalanine inclusive. Just CDR3 DNA is preserved here, 39 bases in frame from base 1. A few counts support this clonotype. Its antigen remains unidentified. Nothing much larger sits one base from this clone, and base qualities are not available. The data were produced on an Illumina HiSeq 1500. Using fastp at Q25 and MiXCR, TCRdb reprocessed the public reads and kept productive beta chains. Each CDR3 protein appears once, grouped with its most common genes and DNA. This sample lists approximately 770,000 distinct CDR3 sequences; approximately 32% were detected once. The ten largest clones add up to less than 15% of the sample. Sample treatment or condition, as interpreted from the label and publication: in vitro stimulation with specific CMV peptide epitopes to enrich CMV-specific T cells.

Rearrangement joined TRBV7-9 to TRBJ1-1; confidence is insufficient to name the D gene. Sequences were derived from cultured CD8+ T cells from PBMCs, sampled from culture after CMV antigen stimulation. The TCR sequence derives from a human donor in good health (CMV status not recorded). Some clones in this sample may be carry-over from other donors' samples. The DNA is TGTGCCAGCAGCTTAGTGTGGAACACTGAAGCTTTCTTT. This is translated as CASSLVWNTEAFF.